This T cell receptor (beta chain) was recorded in a study of a mutant IDH1 vaccine in newly diagnosed glioma. Time point specified: week 23, last vaccination. Alongside topical imiquimod, each dose of vaccine comprised 300 ug of mutant IDH1 20-mer peptide. The V and J ends lost 1 base and 5 bases respectively, with 23 bases between them. In germline, CDR1 is SGHTA, CDR2 FQGNSA. The CDR3 covers 18 residues. A word on this clone: Its specificity is unknown.

This table comes from immunoSEQ multiplex PCR, and its TCRdb copy is limited to in-frame clones, with some not included. The table has approximately 41,000 clones, 80% to 90% seen once. Sequencing used PBMCs, obtained from a glioma patient whose treatment included an IDH1 peptide vaccine. The source is a man in his forties or fifties with glioma. The chain uses TRBV7-2 and TRBJ1-2; possible D gene TRBD1, 5 bases. The CDR3 here is CASSLDRVPTPGPYGYTF. The CDR3 nucleotides read TGTGCCAGCAGCTTAGACCGGGTCCCCACCCCGGGGCCTTATGGCTACACCTTC. Full variable domain (outside the CDR3, taken from reference TRBV7-2 and TRBJ1-2): GAGVSQSPSNKVTEKGKDVELRCDPISGHTALYWYRQSLGQGLEFLIYFQGNSAPDKSGLPSDRFSAERTGGSVSTLTIQRTQQEDSAVYLCASSLDRVPTPGPYGYTFGSGTRLTVV.